The rows below give T cell receptor beta chains drawn from one sample of a study of cytomegalovirus exposure and HLA in healthy donors. This table comes from immunoSEQ multiplex PCR, and its TCRdb copy is limited to in-frame clones, with some not included. The sample carries over 70,000 clones, 75% to 90% recorded once. Input material: PBMCs. The receptors were sampled from a man aged 50 or older in good health and CMV-seropositive. Both conserved end residues are part of each CDR3. Size values are once, few and many counts, or a class for expanded clones, and some rows have none.

j_gene	v_gene	abundance	CDR3aa
TRBJ2-3	TRBV19	-	CASSRQAYTDTQYF
-	TRBV7-2	-	CASSPLDRGEQYF
TRBJ1-1	TRBV9	-	CASSVEMRNTEAFF
TRBJ1-4	TRBV18	few	CASSPGQAPYEKLFF
TRBJ2-7	TRBV25-1	-	CASSVGAGGFHEQYF
TRBJ2-1	TRBV15	-	CATSRISGQGNEQFF
TRBJ2-1	TRBV27	-	CASKLAGGSYNEQFF
TRBJ2-2	TRBV7-7	-	CASSRTGNTGELFF
TRBJ1-4	TRBV2	-	CASSDQGAGEKLFF
TRBJ2-2	TRBV7-9	-	CASSYGSGRTGELFF
TRBJ2-2	TRBV7-5	-	CARSWDSPLFF
TRBJ1-2	TRBV2	-	CASTTARQGNSYGYTF
TRBJ2-1	TRBV7-9	-	CASSLAASGTFYNEQFF
TRBJ2-5	TRBV20-1	-	CSASGQETQYF
TRBJ2-1	TRBV11-3	once	CASSLRAGVSDEQFF